These T cell receptor beta chains were read from a single sample in a study of OX40 agonist ivuxolimab in advanced cancers. Libraries were prepared by immunoSEQ multiplex PCR; TCRdb keeps only in-frame clonotypes and omits some of them. The sample lists 22,000 or so clones, about nine tenths occurring once. This specimen consisted of CD4+ or CD8+ T cells sorted from blood, obtained in a trial of the OX40 agonist ivuxolimab. The receptors were sampled from an adult with an advanced solid tumor such as melanoma, head and neck, liver or kidney cancer. CDR3s include the opening cysteine and the closing phenylalanine or tryptophan. The order of the fields is CDR3 protein, CDR3 DNA, D gene, J gene, clone size, V gene. D genes are given only for firm matches. Clone size is not always given. Where it is, it says once, few, many or a class for expanded clones.

CASSPSKAGTDTQYF,TGTGCCAGCAGCCCCTCTAAGGCAGGGACAGATACGCAGTATTTT,-,TRBJ2-3,-,TRBV7-9
CASSLRLAGDHEQYF,TGCGCCAGCAGCTTAAGGCTAGCGGGAGACCACGAGCAGTACTTC,TRBD2,TRBJ2-7,few,TRBV5-1
CASSWGQGAGYTF,TGTGCCAGCAGTTGGGGACAGGGGGCAGGCTACACCTTC,TRBD1,TRBJ1-2,-,TRBV27
CASRPGGYTF,TGTGCCAGCAGACCTGGGGGCTACACCTTC,-,TRBJ1-2,-,TRBV7-9
CASGYEQYF,TGTGCCAGCGGGTACGAGCAGTACTTC,-,TRBJ2-7,-,TRBV6-5
CASSSSSRTRSYEQYF,TGTGCCAGCAGCTCTAGTTCCAGGACTCGCTCCTACGAGCAGTACTTC,-,TRBJ2-7,-,TRBV7-5
CASSTSGYYGYTF,TGTGCCAGCAGTACGTCAGGATACTATGGCTACACCTTC,-,TRBJ1-2,-,TRBV27
CASSFLSGRRYEQFF,TGTGCCAGCAGTTTCCTTAGCGGGAGGAGGTATGAGCAGTTCTTC,TRBD2,TRBJ2-1,few,TRBV28
CASRRGVEGIYEQYF,TGTGCCAGTAGGAGAGGGGTAGAGGGGATCTACGAGCAGTACTTC,-,TRBJ2-7,-,TRBV19
CASPGGRAISYEQYF,TGTGCCAGCCCAGGGGGAAGGGCTATCTCCTACGAGCAGTACTTC,TRBD1,TRBJ2-7,-,TRBV6-4
CAISGDRVNTEAFF,TGTGCCATCAGTGGCGACAGGGTGAACACTGAAGCTTTCTTT,TRBD1,TRBJ1-1,few,TRBV10-3
CATSNLDGLREKLFF,TGTGCCACCAGCAACTTGGACGGGCTCCGTGAAAAACTGTTTTTT,-,TRBJ1-4,few,TRBV15
CASSLGTGSQLYGYTF,TGTGCCAGCAGCTTAGGGACAGGTTCTCAGCTCTATGGCTACACCTTC,TRBD1,TRBJ1-2,-,TRBV7-9
CASSFRGNYGYTF,TGTGCCAGCAGCTTCAGGGGAAACTATGGCTACACCTTC,-,TRBJ1-2,once,TRBV11-3
CASSKVWRASPTGELFF,TGTGCCAGCAGCAAAGTGTGGAGGGCCTCCCCCACCGGGGAGCTGTTTTTT,-,TRBJ2-2,-,TRBV21-1
CASSLGQGSYEQYF,TGTGCCAGCAGTCTGGGACAGGGCTCCTACGAGCAGTACTTC,TRBD1,TRBJ2-7,once,TRBV28
CASSAAGAYEQYF,TGTGCCAGTAGTGCAGCGGGAGCATACGAGCAGTACTTC,TRBD2,TRBJ2-7,-,TRBV19
CASSLTSGVYNEQFF,TGTGCCAGCAGCCTGACTAGCGGGGTCTACAATGAGCAGTTCTTC,TRBD2,TRBJ2-1,-,TRBV7-8
CASSLIQFNEQFF,TGTGCCAGCAGCTTAATCCAGTTCAATGAGCAGTTCTTC,-,TRBJ2-1,-,TRBV7-9
CSVVGEHNEQFF,TGCAGCGTTGTGGGGGAACACAATGAGCAGTTCTTC,-,TRBJ2-1,-,TRBV29-1
CASTHPKGAIPTIYEGDF,TGTGCCAGTACTCATCCGAAGGGAGCGATACCTACTATTTACGAGGGGGACTTC,-,TRBJ2-7,-,TRBV19
CAIPGQGPEQYF,TGCGCCATCCCGGGACAGGGCCCCGAGCAGTACTTC,TRBD1,TRBJ2-7,-,TRBV5-1
CASSSGTGRTEAFF,TGTGCCAGCAGTTCCGGGACAGGGAGGACTGAAGCTTTCTTT,TRBD1,TRBJ1-1,-,TRBV6-5
CASRGAGNQPQHF,TGTGCCAGCAGAGGGGCCGGGAATCAGCCCCAGCATTTT,-,TRBJ1-5,-,TRBV6-5
CASSFGTSGYNEQFF,TGTGCCAGCAGTTTCGGGACTAGCGGTTACAATGAGCAGTTCTTC,TRBD2,TRBJ2-1,-,TRBV27
CASSFFLAVSSYNEQFF,TGTGCCAGCAGCTTCTTCCTGGCGGTGAGCTCCTACAATGAGCAGTTCTTC,-,TRBJ2-1,few,TRBV11-2
CASSLGLRGSDTQYF,TGTGCCAGCAGCTTGGGTCTCAGGGGGTCAGATACGCAGTATTTT,TRBD1,TRBJ2-3,-,TRBV5-6
CASSFWTSDYEQYF,TGTGCCAGCAGCTTCTGGACTAGCGACTACGAGCAGTACTTC,TRBD2,TRBJ2-7,-,TRBV13
CASIGSNNGGDRGSDTQYF,TGTGCCAGCATTGGGTCCAACAACGGAGGGGACAGGGGCTCAGATACGCAGTATTTT,TRBD1,TRBJ2-3,-,TRBV13
CASPGPGEGDTQYF,TGTGCCAGCCCCGGGCCGGGTGAGGGAGATACGCAGTATTTT,-,TRBJ2-3,-,TRBV6-5
CASSEAPAGATYEQYF,TGTGCCAGCAGTGAAGCGCCAGCGGGGGCGACCTACGAGCAGTACTTC,TRBD2,TRBJ2-7,-,TRBV2
CASSTGLALNTGELFF,TGTGCCAGCAGCACCGGACTAGCGCTGAACACCGGGGAGCTGTTTTTT,TRBD2,TRBJ2-2,-,TRBV28
CASSQEVTGDEQYF,TGCGCCAGCAGCCAAGAGGTGACAGGGGACGAGCAGTACTTC,TRBD1,TRBJ2-7,-,TRBV4-3
CASSPDTPSTEAFF,TGTGCCAGCAGCCCGGACACCCCCAGCACTGAAGCTTTCTTT,-,TRBJ1-1,-,TRBV28
CASSFDSGGTDTQYF,TGTGCCAGCAGTTTTGATAGCGGGGGTACGGATACGCAGTATTTT,TRBD2,TRBJ2-3,-,TRBV28
CAWSGRANEKLFF,TGTGCCTGGAGTGGTAGGGCTAATGAAAAACTGTTTTTT,-,TRBJ1-4,-,TRBV30
CASTLAGLIDTQYF,TGTGCCAGCACCCTGGCGGGGTTAATCGATACGCAGTATTTT,-,TRBJ2-3,-,TRBV6-6
CASSLRLAGVAEQFF,TGTGCCAGCAGCTTGCGGCTAGCGGGAGTCGCGGAGCAGTTCTTC,TRBD2,TRBJ2-1,few,TRBV5-6
CASSQDPSYEQYF,TGTGCCAGCAGCCAAGACCCATCCTACGAGCAGTACTTC,-,TRBJ2-7,-,TRBV9
CASSLGVRSGANVLTF,TGTGCCAGCAGCTTAGGGGTTAGGTCTGGGGCCAACGTCCTGACTTTC,-,TRBJ2-6,-,TRBV11-3
CASSARRSGANVLTF,TGTGCCAGCAGCGCTCGCCGCTCTGGGGCCAACGTCCTGACTTTC,-,TRBJ2-6,-,TRBV7-8
CASSFFHTGAGTGYGYTF,TGTGCCAGCAGCTTCTTCCATACAGGGGCGGGGACGGGCTATGGCTACACCTTC,TRBD1,TRBJ1-2,-,TRBV7-8